These 20 T cell receptor beta chains originate from one sample sequenced in a study of tumor-infiltrating lymphocytes in primary liver carcinoma. Germline DNA was also extracted, with blood RNA taken from unsorted whole blood. TCR beta cDNA was reverse-transcribed from 400 to 500 ng of total RNA. The reaction used a constant-region primer and ProtoScript II reverse transcriptase. TCR beta libraries came from three nested multiplex PCR rounds using slightly modified ARM-PCR. A C-beta reverse primer was combined with TRBV1-TRBV30 forward primers in the first two PCR rounds, and each round had approximately 9 cycles. From the multiplex PCR reads, TCRdb called clonotypes with MiXCR, one entry per CDR3 protein. This table holds about 330,000 distinct CDR3 sequences, approximately 64% found once. Material: peripheral blood. Every receptor here comes from a man aged 35 to 55 with primary liver carcinoma and hepatitis B virus infection.

As for this clonotype: This is likely a read error, given that the CDR3 carries no conserved phenylalanine or tryptophan at its end. V usage is TRBV14 and J usage is TRBJ1-5; D gene ambiguous. The CDR3 totals 14 residues. Germline values: CDR1 SGHDN, CDR2 FVKESK. V was shortened by 5 bases and J by 8 bases, with 16 bases between the two germline ends. CDR3 sequence: CASSSWYRLEPQHC. The CDR3 DNA is TGTGCCAGCAGCTCCTGGTACAGATTAGAGCCCCAGCATTGT.

Points on this clonotype: This clone may be a read error of a much larger clone one base away. J is TRBJ1-6 and V is TRBV6-5, with unresolved D. The germline V gene encodes CDR1 MNHEY and CDR2 SVGAGI. CDR3 length: 13 residues. The CDR3 sequence: CASSYSRVPPLRF. The CDR3 nucleotides read TGTGCCAGCAGTTACTCGAGAGTCCCTCCCCTCCGCTTT.

This clonotype was counted ten times or more. The J gene is TRBJ2-5, the V gene TRBV11-2, with 7 bases aligning to TRBD1. There are 14 residues in the CDR3. The V and J ends lost 5 bases and 5 bases, in that order; junction bases with no gene match: 8. In germline, CDR1 is SGHAT, CDR2 FQNNGV. CDR3 coding DNA: TGTGCCAGCAGCCGACAGGGATTGGAGGAGACCCAGTACTTC. It yields the protein CASSRQGLEETQYF.

The V and J genes are TRBV28 and TRBJ1-3, with a tentative D call TRBD1 (6 bases). Germline CDR1 MDHEN, CDR2 SYDVKM. V gave up 8 bases and J gave up 0 bases, with 17 bases separating them. The CDR3 contains 16 residues. CDR3 sequence: CASGRADSRSGNTIYF. In DNA form, the CDR3 reads TGTGCCAGCGGTCGCGCGGACAGCCGCTCTGGAAACACCATATATTTT.

Remarks on this clonotype: A much larger clone is a single base away; this may be a read error. The CDR3 protein is CASRPTGNGQFF. In DNA, the CDR3 is TGTGCCAGCAGACCGACAGGGAATGGGCAGTTCTTC. The chain has TRBV21-1 and TRBJ2-1; TRBD1, as called in the table, went unchecked against the DNA. TRBV21-1 is shown as a pseudogene. The CDR3 sequence is 12 residues long.

The chain has TRBV29-1 and TRBJ1-2; TRBD1 might be the D (6 bases). V shed 8 bases and J shed 8 bases, with 18 bases lying between them. This CDR3 is built from 12 residues. The germline CDR1 and CDR2 sequences are SQVTM and ANQGSEA. The CDR3 protein is CSSGTSSVGYTF. CDR3 DNA: TGCAGCTCCGGGACATCCTCGGTAGGCTACACCTTC. Variable domain in full (rest from reference TRBV29-1 and TRBJ1-2): SAVISQKPSRDICQRGTSLTIQCQVDSQVTMMFWYRQQPGQSLTLIATANQGSEATYESGFVIDKFPISRPNLTFSTLTVSNMSPEDSSIYLCSSGTSSVGYTFGSGTRLTVV.

This clonotype was recorded only once. With a much larger clone just one base away, this may be a read error. V and J are TRBV6-2 or TRBV6-3 and TRBJ2-1; TRBD1 aligns across 7 bases. The CDR3 runs 15 residues. Germline V gives CDR1 MNHEY, CDR2 SVGEGT. With 6 bases clipped from V and 6 bases from J, the junction kept 11 bases outside the gene matches. CDR3 residues: CASSRTGTEGNEQFF. The DNA of the CDR3 is TGTGCCAGCAGCCGGACCGGGACAGAGGGCAATGAGCAGTTCTTC.

J is TRBJ2-7 and V is TRBV12-3 or TRBV12-4, with 8 bases matching TRBD2. V shed 2 bases and J 8 bases; nucleotides not matched to a gene: 8. This CDR3 is built from 14 residues. CDR3 sequence reads: CASSLQAGAGKQYF. The DNA of the CDR3 is TGTGCCAGCAGTTTACAAGCGGGAGCTGGCAAGCAGTACTTC.

Comment on this clonotype: Relative to the germline gene, one junction end is altered; a read error may explain this. The rearrangement links TRBV11-2 to TRBJ2-7, with 7 bases identical to TRBD1. The CDR3 extends over 19 amino acids. Looked up from germline, CDR1 is SGHAT and CDR2 is FQNNGV. The CDR3, as DNA: TGTTCCAGCAACTTAGAGTGGGGTGGGGTGACAGGGAACTCCTACCAGCAATACTTC. Amino acids: CSSNLEWGGVTGNSYQQYF.

On this clonotype: Relative to the germline gene, one junction end is altered; a read error may explain this. The gene calls are TRBV6-5 and TRBJ2-1, with D tentatively TRBD1 (5 bases). The CDR3 covers 14 residues. CDR1 is MNHEY and CDR2 is SVGAGI in the germline V gene. The DNA of the CDR3 is TGTGCCAGCAGTAAAGACAGCCCCTACGATGAGCAGTTCTTC. Protein sequence: CASSKDSPYDEQFF.

Worth noting for this clonotype: A read error may be the cause here, since a much bigger clone is one base away. This sequence joins TRBV6-2 or TRBV6-3 and TRBJ2-7; no clear D gene. V shed 6 bases and J shed 1 base, with 10 bases lying between them. The CDR3 is 13 amino acids. Germline CDR1 MNHEY, CDR2 SVGEGT. CDR3 amino acids: CASSVESSYEQYF. CDR3 sequence (DNA): TGTGCCAGCAGCGTCGAGAGTTCCTACGAGCAGTACTTC.

The chain combines TRBV6-1 with TRBJ1-2; D unclear. The CDR3 consists of 13 residues. V was trimmed by 6 bases and J by 2 bases, leaving 10 bases between them. Germline-derived CDR1 and CDR2 are MNHNS and SASEGT. The CDR3 loop reads CASRIHGNYGYTF. The CDR3 coding sequence is TGTGCCAGCAGGATACACGGAAACTATGGCTACACCTTC.

In regard to this clonotype: Mismatch with germline at one junction end may stem from a read error. The chain has TRBV5-4 and TRBJ2-7, with TRBD1 identical over 10 bases. Germline V gives CDR1 SGHNT, CDR2 YYREEE (reference sequence). This CDR3 contains 16 residues. The chain's CDR3 is CTSSPWTGGSSYEQYF. The CDR3 DNA reads as TGTACCAGCAGCCCCTGGACAGGGGGTTCGTCCTACGAGCAGTACTTC.

This clonotype was counted only a few times. The chain couples TRBV5-4 to TRBJ1-2, with a possible D match to TRBD1 (6 bases). This CDR3 has 13 residues. The V end lost 0 bases, the J end lost 5 bases, and 8 bases lay between the germline ends. Germline V lookup: CDR1 SGHNT, CDR2 YYREEE (reference sequence). CDR3 DNA sequence: TGTGCCAGCAGCTTGGGAGGGGGATATGGCTACACCTTC. It translates to CASSLGGGYGYTF.

This clonotype was counted ten times or more. V and J are TRBV10-3 and TRBJ2-6; D remains ambiguous. The germline V and J ends were trimmed by 10 bases and 4 bases, with 11 bases remaining between them. Germline CDR1 reads ENHRY; CDR2 reads SYGVKD. The CDR3 consists of 13 residues. The CDR3 is CATPGPGANVLTF. The CDR3 nucleotides read TGTGCCACCCCGGGCCCCGGGGCCAACGTCCTGACTTTC.

V usage is TRBV7-9 and J usage is TRBJ2-1; D is uncertain. The V and J ends lost 5 bases and 8 bases respectively, with 22 bases between them. The germline CDR1 and CDR2 sequences are SEHNR and FQNEAQ (reference sequence). The CDR3 runs 16 residues. The CDR3 coding sequence is TGTGCCAGCAGCATACTCGGTAGTACCCTTAAGGATGAGCAGTTCTTC. Translated: CASSILGSTLKDEQFF.

As for this clonotype: One end of the junction varies from germline; a read error may be responsible. The CDR3 DNA follows: TGTGCCAGCAGAATGATACCGGGCCATCCGTCAGATCAGTCCCAGCATTTT. Encoded protein: CASRMIPGHPSDQSQHF. The chain recombines TRBV6-1 with TRBJ1-5; D gene unclear. Germline-derived CDR1 and CDR2 are MNHNS and SASEGT. The CDR3 is made up of 17 amino acids.

This clonotype came up once. It may be a read error: a sequence one base away is much more abundant. The genes are TRBV5-6 and TRBJ1-1; 8 nucleotides agree with TRBD1. This CDR3 has 16 amino acids. Per germline, CDR1 SGHDT and CDR2 YYEEEE. Trimming took 3 bases from V and 6 from J; bases not matched to a gene: 13. CDR3: CASSSCSRGQTSEAFF. CDR3 nucleotides: TGTGCCAGCAGCTCCTGCTCCAGGGGGCAGACGTCTGAAGCTTTCTTT.

As to this clonotype: The germline gene is not matched at one end of the junction; a read error may be the cause. The chain combines TRBV6-2 or TRBV6-3 with TRBJ1-5, with D tentatively TRBD1 (5 bases). Germline CDR1 MNHEY, CDR2 SVGEGT. This CDR3 comprises 16 residues. The CDR3 coding sequence is TGTGCCAGCAATTGTACAGGAACTTATAGCAATCGGCCCCAGCATTTT. Protein: CASNCTGTYSNRPQHF.

This clonotype appeared a few times. The J gene is TRBJ2-1, the V gene TRBV7-3; 9 bases match TRBD2. The CDR3 consists of 14 residues. The junction had 1 base not matched to a gene; V was cut back by 2 bases and J by 5 bases. The germline V gene has CDR1 SGHTA and CDR2 FQGTGA. The CDR3 region has the DNA TGTGCCAGCAGCTTAGCGGGAGGGAACAATGAGCAGTTCTTC. Translating it yields CASSLAGGNNEQFF.